A selection of T cell receptor beta chains follows, all from one sample in a study of T cell responses to AZD1222 COVID-19 vaccine. Using immunoSEQ multiplex PCR, the repertoire was profiled, and TCRdb retains in-frame clones only, with some absent. The profile covers about 67,000 clones, with roughly 84% appearing a single time and approximately 22% taken by the ten largest. The material was peripheral blood, obtained on day 0 of AZD1222 vaccination. Receptor source: an adult in good health. Both conserved end residues are trimmed from each CDR3. Only some rows state a clone size, as once, few, many or a class for expanded clones.

v_gene | abundance | CDR3aa
TRBV18 | . | ASSPPAAAGVTYEQY
TRBV10-3 | . | AISPRGADQPQH
TRBV7-2 | . | ASSLFSGQGYEQY
TRBV7-9 | . | ASSLAGGVEQY
TRBV6-5 | . | ASTPGTTYGYT
TRBV7-3 | . | ASSLTSKVTEAF
TRBV7-3 | few | ASSVNRGSPEAF
TRBV9 | . | ASSVGAARNEKLF
TRBV6-2/TRBV6-3 | . | ASRPGTGRTSDEKLF
TRBV2 | . | ASSRGLGGSYEQY
TRBV19 | . | ASSIVLAGEGGEQF
TRBV3-1/TRBV3-2 | . | ASSQGDGHYEQY
TRBV28 | . | ASRGGVYGYT
TRBV15 | . | ATSRKTSTEAF
TRBV10-1 | medium-sized | ASSGRGLEQY
TRBV2 | . | ASSILGGLNTEAF
TRBV7-2 | . | ASSLWQLAESAEQY
TRBV6-5 | . | ASSYLGQSGNTIY
TRBV27 | . | ASSFRDRVVYT
TRBV18 | once | ASSPYRGSYEQY
TRBV18 | . | ASSPTTLPSYEQY
TRBV6-6 | . | ASSNTGTGNNEQF
TRBV5-6 | . | ASSFGGLGNQPQH
TRBV19 | . | ASSIRRGQDPNEKLF
TRBV28 | . | ASRPDTSLGPQH
TRBV6-5 | . | ASSLDSTPGRELF
TRBV6-2/TRBV6-3 | . | ASSLAGLTDSYGYT
TRBV28 | . | ASSSGGFNYGYT
TRBV19 | . | ASSNLPSAHSYNEQF
TRBV30 | . | AGPGLADSGANVLT
TRBV6-5 | . | ASSRNGDEKLF
TRBV7-3 | . | ASSLNPANTEAF
TRBV6-6 | . | ASSYSSGNIQY
TRBV28 | . | ASTSWWLNYGYT
TRBV29-1 | once | STTGPYGYT
TRBV28 | few | ASRSGEGGEKLF
TRBV19 | . | ASSMGTKGEQY
TRBV18 | . | ASSPRVSGYGYT
TRBV9 | . | ASSATGSRQPQH
TRBV6-5 | . | ASSLNRVGEQY